This section outlines one T cell receptor beta chain sequence together with its context. Relapse was seen in all patients after autologous stem cell transplantation, and brentuximab vedotin exposure was variable. This specimen comes from a study of PD-1 blockade in classical Hodgkin lymphoma. The ends were cut back, 6 bases at V and 4 bases at J, with 9 bases in the middle. The CDR3 sequence is 13 residues long. CDR1 is MNHEY, CDR2 SVGAGI, per germline. Sequencing was performed with immunoSEQ multiplex PCR; in TCRdb, only in-frame clones are kept and a portion is missing. The data contain tens of thousands of clones, about three quarters of them singletons.

The source of this sequence is a human donor with classical Hodgkin lymphoma. This rearrangement joins TRBV6-5 to TRBJ1-4, with D possibly matching TRBD1 (5 bases). The starting material was peripheral blood mononuclear cells (PBMCs), obtained at baseline. DNA for the CDR3: TGTGCCAGCAGCCAGACAGTTAATGAAAAACTGTTTTTT. Its translation: CASSQTVNEKLFF.